This T cell receptor (beta chain) stems from a study of T cell responses to AZD1222 COVID-19 vaccine. Comments on this clone: Its antigen is undetermined.

The study, taken as a whole, reports: Without day 14 samples, only post-peak T cell repertoires were studied. Donors, mostly white British, included more females; clonal diversity was possibly underestimated.

Sequenced by immunoSEQ multiplex PCR; TCRdb stores in-frame clones only, minus some. Here the sample spans about 120,000 clones, approximately 86% being singletons. This CDR3 has 14 residues. With 0 bases removed from V and 5 bases from J, the gap between germline ends came to 8 bases. Looked up from germline, CDR1 is MNHNS and CDR2 is SASEGT. V usage is TRBV6-1 and J usage is TRBJ2-1; D tentatively fits TRBD1 or TRBD2 (6 bases each). The source of this sequence is an adult who received the AZD1222 COVID-19 vaccine. Here the sequenced sample was peripheral blood, taken 28 days after the second AZD1222 dose. CDR3 residues: CASSEAGGHNEQFF. Written as DNA, the CDR3 is TGTGCCAGCAGTGAAGCGGGGGGCCACAATGAGCAGTTCTTC.